What follows are 3 T cell receptor beta chains derived from one specimen sequenced in a study of blood T cells in healthy people across ages. PCR was performed a second time for about 7 to 12 cycles using a sample-barcoded 5' primer and a J-beta primer mix. TCRdb redid the calling of the 5' RACE reads with MiXCR, one entry per CDR3 protein. The repertoire holds over a million distinct CDR3 sequences, roughly two fifths seen once, with around 4% in the top ten. The sample was blood. Source of these receptors: a woman aged 18-29 years in good health.

The rearrangement joins TRBV21-1 to TRBJ2-7. TRBV21-1 constitutes a pseudogene. This CDR3 is 15 amino acids long. CDR3 loop: CASSKDTVRWSEQYF. In DNA, the CDR3 is TGTGCCAGCAGCAAAGATACGGTCAGGTGGTCTGAGCAGTACTTC.

The chain carries TRBV27 and TRBJ1-1, with a possible D match to TRBD1 (6 bases). Trimming took off 0 bases at V and 3 bases at J, with 14 bases between the two ends. Germline CDR1 reads MNHEY; CDR2 reads SMNVEV (reference sequence). The length of the CDR3 is 16 residues. The CDR3 reads CASSLSAGTRHTEAFF. The CDR3, as DNA: TGTGCCAGCAGTTTATCGGCCGGGACACGCCACACTGAAGCTTTCTTT.

The chain employs TRBV7-3 and TRBJ2-1, with 9 bases matching TRBD1. CDR1 is SGHTA and CDR2 is FQGTGA in the germline V gene. The trim removed 5 bases at V and 6 bases at J, leaving 8 bases unmatched. This CDR3 has 15 residues. The CDR3 loop reads CASSLPGQGVNEQFF. The CDR3 coding sequence is TGTGCCAGCAGCCTACCGGGACAGGGAGTCAATGAGCAGTTCTTC.